This passage covers 21 T cell receptor beta chains from one sample sequenced in a study of human T cells and chemical hapten exposure. Time point described: pre-sensitization, week 0. Treatment specified: therapeutic diphenylcyclopropenone sensitization with weekly scalp DPC. TCRdb passed the RACE reads through MiXCR, listing each CDR3 protein once. The sample lists tens of thousands of distinct CDR3 sequences; roughly 9.8% were seen once. Here the sequenced sample was whole blood, taken in connection with sensitization to the hapten diphenylcyclopropenone (DPC). These receptors all stem from a woman aged 45-65 years with alopecia areata. Some clones in this sample may be carry-over from other donors' samples.

The rearrangement uses TRBV12-5 and TRBJ2-1; 7 nucleotides line up with TRBD2. After removal of 1 base from V and 9 bases from J, the junction contained 3 bases not matched to a gene. Germline V CDR1 and CDR2: LGHNT, FRNRAP. This CDR3 is built from 13 residues. CDR3 DNA sequence: TGTGCTAGTGGTTTGGGGACTAGACCTGAGCAGTTCTTC. It yields the protein CASGLGTRPEQFF. The variable domain in full, with the rest retrieved from reference TRBV12-5 and TRBJ2-1, is DARVTQTPRHKVTEMGQEVTMRCQPILGHNTVFWYRQTMMQGLELLAYFRNRAPLDDSGMPKDRFSAEMPDATLATLKIQPSEPRDSAVYFCASGLGTRPEQFFGPGTRLTVL.

This clonotype was counted between two and nine times. The CDR3: CASSRAPAVNTEAFF. The CDR3, as DNA: TGTGCCAGCAGCCGAGCTCCGGCGGTTAACACTGAAGCTTTCTTT. The chain combines TRBV7-9 with TRBJ1-1, with D unresolved. Germline CDR1 is SEHNR and CDR2 is FQNEAQ (reference sequence). The CDR3 is 15 residues long. Trimming pared 5 bases from V and 2 bases from J, leaving 15 bases between.

This clonotype was observed at least ten times. The chain combines TRBV7-9 with TRBJ2-7; tentative D call: TRBD1 (5 bases). Germline assignment: CDR1 SEHNR and CDR2 FQNEAQ (reference sequence). The length of the CDR3 is 15 residues. Trimming took 0 bases from V and 3 from J, leaving 12 bases between them. CDR3: CASSLARHRNYEQYF. Written as DNA, the CDR3 is TGTGCCAGCAGCTTAGCCCGGCACAGGAACTACGAGCAGTACTTC.

V and J are TRBV4-3 and TRBJ1-1; 11 bases agree with TRBD1. Germline V lookup: CDR1 LGHNA, CDR2 YSLEER. The CDR3 spans 14 residues. J gave up 9 bases and V 4 bases, and 7 bases lay outside the gene matches. The CDR3 spells CASSRAGQGEKAFF. The DNA for the CDR3 is TGCGCCAGCAGCCGCGCGGGACAGGGGGAAAAAGCTTTCTTT.

This clonotype was recorded at least ten times. This chain uses TRBV7-9 with TRBJ2-2; D is uncertain. The CDR3 loop spans 13 amino acids. Germline V gene lookup returns CDR1 SEHNR and CDR2 FQNEAQ (reference sequence). V lost 5 bases, J lost 4 bases, and 8 bases lay in between. The CDR3 loop is CASSLKITGELFF. CDR3 sequence (DNA): TGTGCCAGCAGCCTCAAGATCACCGGGGAGCTGTTTTTT.

This clonotype was seen more than once but under ten times. V gene TRBV4-3 combines with J gene TRBJ1-4; no definite D call. Germline CDR1 LGHNA, CDR2 YSLEER. The length of the CDR3 is 16 residues. Trimming stripped 0 bases from V and 12 bases from J, with 20 bases between. CDR3 in DNA: TGCGCCAGCAGCCAAGATGTCAGCTTTGGAGACGTGGAACTGTTTTTT. This sequence encodes CASSQDVSFGDVELFF.

This clonotype was seen a few times. The chain joins TRBV7-2 to TRBJ2-1, with a possible D match to TRBD2 (5 bases). The V gene lost 6 bases and the J gene lost 8 bases, with 11 bases spanning the gap. The CDR3 has 12 residues. Germline V lookup: CDR1 SGHTA, CDR2 FQGNSA. The CDR3 nucleotides are TGTGCCAGCAGTGATAGAGGGTATGAGCAGTTCTTC. Protein sequence: CASSDRGYEQFF.

The chain is built from TRBV6-5 and TRBJ1-2; D gene unclear. The V and J ends lost 0 bases and 7 bases respectively, with 15 bases between them. The CDR3 is 15 amino acids. CDR1 and CDR2 from the germline V gene are MNHEY and SVGAGI. The CDR3 spells CASSYSGARAGGYTF. In DNA, the CDR3 is TGTGCCAGCAGTTACTCGGGAGCGAGGGCTGGTGGCTACACCTTC.

There are many counts of this clonotype. This chain uses TRBV2 with TRBJ2-7, with 12 bases matching TRBD2. The CDR3 is 15 amino acids. Germline CDR1 is SNHLY and CDR2 is FYNNEI. J gave up 3 bases and V 10 bases, and 10 bases lay outside the gene matches. CDR3 DNA: TGTGCCACCCTCCCGGGACTAGCGGGTCTCTACGAGCAGTACTTC. This translates into CATLPGLAGLYEQYF. The variable domain in full, with the rest retrieved from reference TRBV2 and TRBJ2-7, is EPEVTQTPSHQVTQMGQEVILRCVPISNHLYFYWYRQILGQKVEFLVSFYNNEISEKSEIFDDQFSVERPDGSNFTLKIRSTKLEDSAMYFCATLPGLAGLYEQYFGPGTRLTVT.

V and J are TRBV14 and TRBJ2-7; 11 bases line up with TRBD2. The V segment lost 2 bases and the J segment 3 bases; nucleotides outside the gene matches: 6. The germline V gene encodes CDR1 SGHDN and CDR2 FVKESK. CDR3 length: 16 amino acids. The CDR3 nucleotides read TGTGCCAGCAGCCAACCCGGGACTAGCGGCCTCTACGAGCAGTACTTC. Residues: CASSQPGTSGLYEQYF.

This clonotype was counted between two and nine times. The J gene is TRBJ2-1, the V gene TRBV7-2; D is possibly TRBD1 (6 bases). The CDR3 covers 16 residues. The ends were cut back, 7 bases at V and 0 bases at J, with 16 bases in the middle. Germline CDR1 is SGHTA and CDR2 is FQGNSA. The chain's CDR3 is CASTRGRASSYNEQFF. As DNA, the CDR3 is TGTGCCAGCACCAGGGGCCGGGCCAGCTCCTACAATGAGCAGTTCTTC.

V usage is TRBV4-1 and J usage is TRBJ1-1; D remains unclear. V dropped 4 bases and J dropped 6 bases, with 15 bases sitting between them. The CDR3 length is 14 residues. Germline V gene lookup returns CDR1 MGHRA and CDR2 YSYEKL. CDR3 in amino acids: CASSLSDGWAEAFF. The CDR3 DNA reads TGCGCCAGCAGCCTCTCAGATGGGTGGGCTGAAGCTTTCTTT.

This clonotype was counted at least ten times. The rearrangement joins TRBV28 to TRBJ2-7; the D call may be TRBD1 or TRBD2 (5 bases each). V lost 4 bases and J lost 6, with 22 bases in between. Germline V gene lookup returns CDR1 MDHEN and CDR2 SYDVKM. This CDR3 comprises 16 residues. CDR3 loop: CASSSSARAPRGEQYF. The CDR3 nucleotides read TGTGCCAGCAGTTCCTCCGCGCGGGCTCCGAGGGGCGAGCAGTACTTC. Based on the CDR3 plus reference TRBV28 and TRBJ2-7, the full variable domain is DVKVTQSSRYLVKRTGEKVFLECVQDMDHENMFWYRQDPGLGLRLIYFSYDVKMKEKGDIPEGYSVSREKKERFSLILESASTNQTSMYLCASSSSARAPRGEQYFGPGTRLTVT.

In its sample, this clonotype was seen a few times. The chain employs TRBV10-3 and TRBJ2-5; either TRBD1 or TRBD2 may supply D (5 bases each). Trimming took 7 bases from V and 2 from J, leaving 11 bases between them. The CDR3 extends over 13 amino acids. Germline V gene lookup returns CDR1 ENHRY and CDR2 SYGVKD. CDR3 in DNA: TGTGCCATCACACGGGACGGACAAGAGACCCAGTACTTC. Its protein product is CAITRDGQETQYF.

The chain uses TRBV28 and TRBJ2-2; the match to TRBD2 covers 9 bases. Germline-derived CDR1 and CDR2 are MDHEN and SYDVKM. This CDR3 contains 16 residues. V shed 3 bases and J 3 bases; nucleotides not matched to a gene: 5. The CDR3 DNA follows: TGTGCCAGCAGTTTTGTGGCGGGAGGGGACACCGGGGAGCTGTTTTTT. It translates to CASSFVAGGDTGELFF.

This chain links TRBV30 with TRBJ1-3; D unclear. The CDR3 runs 11 residues. Germline values: CDR1 GTSNPN, CDR2 SVGIG (reference sequence). Trimming took off 2 bases at V and 3 bases at J, with 2 bases between the two ends. This CDR3 is CAWSLGNTIYF. CDR3 nucleotides: TGTGCCTGGAGTCTTGGAAACACCATATATTTT. The complete variable domain, with remaining parts taken from reference TRBV30 and TRBJ1-3, reads SQTIHQWPATLVQPVGSPLSLECTVEGTSNPNLYWYRQAAGRGLQLLFYSVGIGQISSEVPQNLSASRPQDRQFILSSKKLLLSDSGFYLCAWSLGNTIYFGEGSWLTVV.

The rearrangement uses TRBV4-2 and TRBJ1-1; D ambiguous. Trimming cost V 1 base and J 2 bases, with 8 bases left between them. The CDR3 length is 14 residues. Germline V lookup: CDR1 LGHNA, CDR2 YNFKEQ. CDR3 sequence: CASSQVAQNTEAFF. The DNA for the CDR3 is TGTGCCAGCAGCCAAGTTGCACAAAACACTGAAGCTTTCTTT.

This clonotype was found many times. The J gene is TRBJ2-7, the V gene TRBV12-3 or TRBV12-4; D is undetermined. V was cut by 6 bases and J by 3 bases, with 6 bases left in between. The length of the CDR3 is 11 residues. The chain's CDR3 is CASSPRYEQYF. CDR3 DNA sequence: TGTGCCAGCAGCCCTCGCTACGAGCAGTACTTC.

This clonotype was detected a few times. The chain employs TRBV3-1 and TRBJ2-7, with 8 bases aligning to TRBD1. CDR3 length: 16 residues. Germline lookup yields CDR1 LGHDT and CDR2 YNNKEL (reference sequence). V was pared by 0 bases and J by 5 bases, with 9 bases of the junction left unmatched. CDR3 in DNA: TGTGCCAGCAGCCAAGATCGAGGCAGGGGGCACGACGAGCAGTACTTC. Translated, it gives CASSQDRGRGHDEQYF.

This clonotype was seen repeatedly, ten times or more. The chain carries TRBV11-2 and TRBJ2-2, with a tentative D call TRBD1 (5 bases). The CDR3 is made up of 11 amino acids. Germline assignment: CDR1 SGHAT and CDR2 FQNNGV. The V gene lost 5 bases and the J gene lost 7 bases, with 5 bases spanning the gap. The CDR3 loop is CASSTGGELFF. CDR3 nucleotides: TGTGCCAGCAGCACAGGCGGGGAGCTGTTTTTT.

The chain links TRBV12-3 or TRBV12-4 to TRBJ1-5; D remains unclear. This CDR3 is built from 12 residues. V dropped 8 bases and J dropped 9 bases, with 14 bases sitting between them. The CDR3 nucleotides are TGTGCCAGCGCAGGATCACTTCGGCCCCAGCATTTT. Protein: CASAGSLRPQHF.